This T cell receptor (beta chain) was sequenced during a study of cytomegalovirus exposure and HLA in healthy donors. The study, taken as a whole, reports: DRB1 showed the most TCR associations and HLA-C the fewest in a later analysis, as rates varied by HLA locus.

CDR3 length: 14 residues. The germline V gene has CDR1 SEHNR and CDR2 FQNEAQ (reference sequence). V shed 5 bases and J 4 bases; nucleotides not matched to a gene: 6. As concerns this clone: The antigen remains unidentified.

PCR used 60 Vbeta primers and 13 Jbeta primers. Assay: immunoSEQ multiplex PCR; the TCRdb copy retains only in-frame clones and omits some. The table includes about 170,000 clones, roughly 84% detected once. What was sequenced was PBMCs. The clonotype comes from a male donor in good health and CMV-seronegative. V is TRBV7-9 and J is TRBJ2-7; the match to TRBD1 covers 9 bases. In nucleotides, the CDR3 is TGTGCCAGCAGCGGAAGGACAGGGGATTACGAGCAGTACTTC. Amino acid sequence: CASSGRTGDYEQYF.